This T cell receptor (beta chain) was observed in a study of T cell repertoires in cytomegalovirus infection. Whole-study context: CMV epitopes in the study were HLA-C-restricted (recently identified) and HLA-B-restricted (well studied). Study-wide points: Totalled public TCR beta family frequency picked out people who carried CMV plus the relevant HLA. CMV-specific TCR beta clonotypes restricted by HLA-C dominated the ex vivo response.

A word on this clonotype: Its antigen is unidentified.

TCRdb fed the reads into MiXCR, producing one record per CDR3 protein. The profile shows 700,000 to 950,000 distinct CDR3 sequences, 32% of them singletons. The CDR3 sequence is 14 residues long. V gave up 6 bases and J gave up 5 bases; unmatched junction bases: 8. Germline CDR1 and CDR2: SGHVT and SQSDAQ. The chain combines TRBV7-4 with TRBJ1-1; 8 positions agree with TRBD1. The source of this sequence is a human donor in good health (CMV status not recorded). Some clones in this sample may be carry-over from other donors' samples. The specimen comprised cultured CD8+ T cells from PBMCs, sampled from culture after CMV antigen stimulation. The CDR3: CASRAGQGGTEAFF. Written as DNA, the CDR3 is TGTGCCAGCAGAGCCGGACAGGGAGGTACTGAAGCTTTCTTT.